The present T cell receptor (beta chain) was sequenced within a study of blood T cells in healthy people across ages. Study-wide findings and caveats: Age brought a roughly linear fall in TCR beta diversity measured per million T cells. Greater diversity and more naive CD4+ cells were seen in long-lived donors than in aged donors.

Then a second PCR, running about 7 to 11 cycles, was carried out with a sample-barcoded 5' primer and a J-beta primer mix. TCRdb re-analysed the 5' RACE reads in MiXCR, keeping a single row per CDR3 protein. Among over 1,500,000 distinct CDR3 sequences listed, around half were seen once. In this sample, this clonotype turned up a few times. Its antigen is unidentified. The CDR3 is 17 residues long. Germline assignment: CDR1 SGHDT and CDR2 YYEEEE. The V end lost 4 bases, the J end lost 3 bases, and 23 bases lay between the germline ends. Sequenced input: blood. The sequence was collected from a woman aged 40 to 50 in good health. V usage is TRBV5-6 and J usage is TRBJ2-7; a possible D gene is TRBD2 (6 bases). The CDR3 spells CASSTIDRDSRYYEQYF. The CDR3 DNA is TGTGCCAGCAGCACCATCGACCGGGACTCGAGATACTACGAGCAGTACTTC.